The present T cell receptor (beta chain) was sequenced within a study of CD8 T cells in ankylosing spondylitis. Overall study findings and caveats: Blood from ankylosing spondylitis patients appeared to carry a characteristic roughly eight-variant TCR beta motif.

This clonotype was seen at least ten times. Its target is unknown. CDR3 length: 14 residues. Trimming pared 6 bases from V and 0 bases from J, leaving 12 bases between. Germline values: CDR1 DFQATT, CDR2 SNEGSKA (reference sequence). MiXCR, run by TCRdb on the 5' RACE reads, gives a single entry per CDR3 protein. The table shows more than 400,000 distinct CDR3 sequences, with about 5.2% occurring only once. The receptor was derived from a male donor with ankylosing spondylitis. The V and J genes are TRBV20-1 and TRBJ1-5, with a weak D call TRBD1 (5 bases). Sequencing was performed on blood, either unsorted or a sorted T cell fraction (not recorded which). This CDR3 is CSALRGDSNQPQHF. The CDR3 bases are TGCAGTGCCCTCCGGGGGGATAGCAATCAGCCCCAGCATTTT.